This T cell receptor (beta chain) was retrieved from a study of T cell responses to AZD1222 COVID-19 vaccine. Study results and limitations: Vaccination with two AZD1222 doses was followed by a rise in Spike-specific TCR breadth and depth. Repertoires were collected only later (after the peak T cell response had occurred). Mostly white British, mostly female donors; authors suggested clonal diversity may be underestimated. Regions 160-218 and 743-854 dominated among vaccine-associated CD4 TCRs spanning spike.

Profiled with immunoSEQ multiplex PCR; TCRdb holds only in-frame clones, not every one. The sample shows 150,000 or so clones, about 92% of them seen only once. Germline CDR1 is LGHDT and CDR2 is YNNKEL (reference sequence). The CDR3 covers 15 residues. Germline trimming cut 1 base from V and 5 bases from J; bases unmatched to any gene: 7. About this clone itself: Antigen: not known.

This sample comprised peripheral blood, obtained 28 days after the second AZD1222 dose. This chain connects TRBV3-1 (or the pseudogene TRBV3-2) to TRBJ1-2, with TRBD1 matching over 7 bases. This TCR derives from an adult who received the AZD1222 COVID-19 vaccine. The DNA for the CDR3 is TGTGCCAGCAGCCAAGTGAAGGGGGCTGGGTATGGCTACACCTTC. Amino acids: CASSQVKGAGYGYTF.